Below are 14 T cell receptor beta chains sequenced from a single sample in a study of T-cell memory formation after mild COVID-19. TCRdb redid the calling of the 5' RACE reads with MiXCR, one entry per CDR3 protein. Here the sample spans about 140,000 distinct CDR3 sequences, 11% to 15% being singletons. The sample was PBMCs or a T cell subset sorted from them (not recorded which). The source is an adult woman who had mild COVID-19 (a few samples of this study predate the infection). Cell type and time point are not known.

This clonotype was detected many times. This chain connects TRBV6-4 to TRBJ1-1; D is perhaps TRBD1 (5 bases). The CDR3 length is 13 residues. V shed 2 bases and J shed 2 bases, with 6 bases lying between them. CDR1 is MRHNA and CDR2 is SNTAGT in the germline V gene. CDR3 nucleotides: TGTGCCAGCAGTGACCGGGACAACACTGAAGCTTTCTTT. As protein: CASSDRDNTEAFF.

The chain uses TRBV15 and TRBJ1-1, with no clear D. V was shortened by 1 base and J by 0 bases, with 9 bases between the two germline ends. This CDR3 has 15 residues. The germline CDR1 and CDR2 sequences are LNHNV and YYDKDF (reference sequence). The CDR3 reads CATSRVRQLNTEAFF. CDR3 DNA: TGTGCCACCAGCAGAGTCCGACAACTGAACACTGAAGCTTTCTTT.

The chain joins TRBV6-5 to TRBJ1-2; 7 nucleotides match TRBD1. This CDR3 is built from 15 residues. CDR1 and CDR2 (germline): MNHEY, SVGAGI. Trimming removed 2 bases from V and 2 bases from J; junction bases left unmatched: 5. The CDR3: CASSYLKQGNYGYTF. For the CDR3, the DNA is TGTGCCAGCAGTTACCTAAAACAGGGGAACTATGGCTACACCTTC.

Here the CDR3 reads CASSLARGFAEAFF. The CDR3 nucleotides read TGCGCCAGCAGCTTGGCCAGGGGCTTCGCTGAAGCTTTCTTT. This rearrangement joins TRBV5-1 to TRBJ1-1; D perhaps matches TRBD1 (6 bases). Trimming cost V 0 bases and J 6 bases, with 12 bases left between them. CDR1 SGHRS and CDR2 YFSETQ come from the germline V gene. This CDR3 comprises 14 residues.

This clonotype has more than one count but fewer than ten. The chain combines TRBV15 with TRBJ2-7, with D perhaps TRBD2 (6 bases). Germline V CDR1 and CDR2: LNHNV, YYDKDF (reference sequence). V lost 2 bases and J 0 bases, leaving 11 bases between the germline ends. The CDR3 extends over 15 amino acids. CDR3 DNA: TGTGCCACCAGCAGATCCGGAGGGACCTCCTACGAGCAGTACTTC. Translation gives CATSRSGGTSYEQYF. Full variable domain (missing parts from reference TRBV15 and TRBJ2-7): DAMVIQNPRYQVTQFGKPVTLSCSQTLNHNVMYWYQQKSSQAPKLLFHYYDKDFNNEADTPDNFQSRRPNTSFCFLDIRSPGLGDTAMYLCATSRSGGTSYEQYFGPGTRLTVT.

The V gene is TRBV7-9, the J gene TRBJ2-4; maybe TRBD2 (5 bases). The CDR3 totals 17 residues. Trimming took 0 bases from V and 0 from J, leaving 12 bases between them. Germline CDR1 SEHNR, CDR2 FQNEAQ (reference sequence). CDR3 region: CASSLALGAIAKNIQYF. DNA for the CDR3: TGTGCCAGCAGCTTAGCGCTGGGAGCCATAGCCAAAAACATTCAGTACTTC.

This clonotype was seen only a few times. V and J are TRBV10-3 and TRBJ2-7; D call uncertain. Per germline, CDR1 ENHRY and CDR2 SYGVKD. V gave up 4 bases and J gave up 0 bases, with 10 bases separating them. The CDR3 contains 14 residues. CDR3 sequence: CAISGWGSSYEQYF. Written as DNA, the CDR3 is TGTGCCATCAGTGGATGGGGATCCTCCTACGAGCAGTACTTC.

The sample holds a few counts of this clonotype. The chain uses TRBV4-3 and TRBJ2-1; 9 positions agree with TRBD2. This CDR3 is 16 amino acids long. V trimming: 1 base; J trimming: 3 bases; junction bases outside the gene matches: 4. CDR1 and CDR2 (germline): LGHNA, YSLEER. The CDR3 region has the DNA TGCGCCAGCAGCCAAGGCGCGACTAGCGGCTACAATGAGCAGTTCTTC. Its protein is CASSQGATSGYNEQFF.

This clonotype has a handful of counts. The chain recombines TRBV12-3 or TRBV12-4 with TRBJ2-1; the D call may be TRBD1 or TRBD2 (5 bases each). The CDR3 spans 19 residues. Deletions cut 5 bases from V and 4 bases from J, with 27 bases between. This CDR3 is CASSPRDLTMPLLYNEQFF. The CDR3 DNA sequence: TGTGCCAGCAGTCCTAGGGACCTCACCATGCCCCTCCTTTACAATGAGCAGTTCTTC.

The chain carries TRBV7-9 and TRBJ2-7; weak D call: TRBD1 (6 bases). V dropped 5 bases and J dropped 4 bases, with 12 bases sitting between them. The CDR3 spans 13 residues. In germline, CDR1 is SEHNR, CDR2 FQNEAQ (reference sequence). In DNA form, the CDR3 reads TGTGCCAGCAGCGGGGGACACCTTTACGAGCAGTACTTC. Translation gives CASSGGHLYEQYF.

This clonotype was picked up a small number of times. V gene TRBV29-1 combines with J gene TRBJ2-1, with unresolved D. Per germline, CDR1 SQVTM and CDR2 ANQGSEA. V lost 2 bases, J lost 4 bases, and 3 bases lay in between. The CDR3 has 11 residues. The DNA for the CDR3 is TGCAGCGTTGAACCATACAATGAGCAGTTCTTC. The encoded protein is CSVEPYNEQFF.

There are a few counts of this clonotype. The J gene is TRBJ1-2, the V gene TRBV29-1, with D perhaps matching TRBD1 (5 bases). The CDR3 loop spans 13 amino acids. The V gene lost 5 bases and the J gene lost 4 bases, with 14 bases spanning the gap. Looked up from germline, CDR1 is SQVTM and CDR2 is ANQGSEA. The CDR3 sequence: CSVPEGESYGYTF. Here the CDR3 DNA reads TGCAGCGTTCCCGAAGGGGAGTCCTATGGCTACACCTTC.

Many counts were recorded for this clonotype. The rearrangement links TRBV24-1 to TRBJ1-3; the D is unclear. V was clipped by 2 bases and J by 4 bases, with 5 bases between them. CDR1 and CDR2 (germline): KGHDR, SFDVKD. The CDR3 runs 13 residues. CDR3 sequence (DNA): TGTGCCACCAGTGATTCGGGGGGAAACACCATATATTTT. This translates into CATSDSGGNTIYF.

This clonotype showed up just a few times. The junction does not match germline at one end; this may be a read error. The chain links TRBV5-6 to TRBJ2-7; TRBD1 is a possible D gene (5 bases). The CDR3 runs 16 residues. CDR1 and CDR2 (germline): SGHDT, YYEEEE. The CDR3 spells CASSKAPGYSLPSGDF. The CDR3 region has the DNA TGTGCCAGCAGCAAAGCCCCAGGGTACTCCCTTCCATCTGGCGACTTC.